This T cell receptor (beta chain) is drawn from a study of blood T cell repertoires in COVID-19. As for the study in general: The United States, Italy and Spain provided the acute and convalescent COVID-19 samples. T cells, B-cell-depleted T cells, or PBMCs provided the cDNA or gDNA that served as material.

The authors' processing: Reference gene primer amplification yielded estimated nucleated cell counts. The repertoire was sequenced with immunoSEQ multiplex PCR; TCRdb's copy has only in-frame clones and lacks some. The V and J calls and clone size were taken over from that table, and D and trimming were inferred from the DNA. Seen here are just over 250,000 clones, over 75% observed once, and the top ten hold 10%. The sequenced sample was peripheral blood. The source is a woman in her 70s with COVID-19, enrolled during active disease.

The CDR3 DNA reads TGTGCCAGCAGCTTAGGATCACTAGCGGATTTCTACGAGCAGTACTTC. Amino acid sequence: CASSLGSLADFYEQYF. The V and J genes are TRBV7-9 and TRBJ2-7; 8 bases agree with TRBD2. The CDR3 consists of 16 residues. Losses at the gene ends were 1 base for V and 3 bases for J; bases not matched to a gene: 8. Germline V gives CDR1 SEHNR, CDR2 FQNEAQ (reference sequence).